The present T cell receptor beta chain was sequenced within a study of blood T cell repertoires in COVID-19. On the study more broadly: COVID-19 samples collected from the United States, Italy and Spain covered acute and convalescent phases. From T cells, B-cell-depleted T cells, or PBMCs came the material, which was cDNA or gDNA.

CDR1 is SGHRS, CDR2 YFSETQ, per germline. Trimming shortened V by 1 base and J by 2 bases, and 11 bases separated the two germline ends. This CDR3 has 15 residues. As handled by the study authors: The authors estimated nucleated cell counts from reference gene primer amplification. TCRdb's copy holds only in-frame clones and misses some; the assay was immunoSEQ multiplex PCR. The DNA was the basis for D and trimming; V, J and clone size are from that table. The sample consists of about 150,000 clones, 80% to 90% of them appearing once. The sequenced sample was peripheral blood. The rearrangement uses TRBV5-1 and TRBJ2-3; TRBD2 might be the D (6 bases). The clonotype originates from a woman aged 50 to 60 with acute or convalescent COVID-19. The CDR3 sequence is CASSLRGGDTDTQYF. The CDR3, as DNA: TGCGCCAGCAGCTTGAGGGGAGGTGACACAGATACGCAGTATTTT.